The clone carrying this T cell receptor beta chain occurred many times. Germline V lookup: CDR1 SGHRS, CDR2 YFSETQ. Trimming cost V 2 bases and J 5 bases, with 22 bases left between them. This CDR3 spans 18 amino acids. These data belong to a study of T-cell reconstitution after alpha-beta-depleted transplantation in children. Library preparation (for TCRbeta) was performed with unique molecular identifiers. TCRdb re-analysed the PCR reads in MiXCR, keeping a single row per CDR3 protein. The sample includes about 200,000 distinct CDR3 sequences, roughly 9.1% of them seen just once. The chain is built from TRBV5-1 and TRBJ2-2, with D tentatively TRBD2 (6 bases). Sequenced here: PBMCs, mostly from graft donor cells, sampled 360 days after TCRalphabeta/CD19-depleted stem cell transplant. This receptor was identified in a male patient aged 2-9 years who had a stem cell transplant for acute myeloid leukemia, so the T cells may come from the graft donor. The CDR3 region is CASSFIPRDFVRTGELFF. CDR3 bases: TGCGCCAGCAGCTTTATTCCCAGGGACTTCGTGAGGACCGGGGAGCTGTTTTTT.